This T cell receptor beta chain was sequenced in a study of shared clonotypes between healthy human individuals (dated by TCRdb to the early 2020s). Describing the broader study: Three men and a couple of women, aged 18 to 49 years, made up the cohort. The study deeply sequenced blood TCR repertoires of several healthy adults to estimate repertoire size and the extent of clonotype sharing between individuals. To increase sequencing depth and limit assay-specific biases, TCR repertoire library preparation and sequencing were carried out by different laboratories using diverse techniques. Each donor's leukapheresis produced roughly between about 0.9 and 9.5 billion PBMCs. Per donor, three plates each were used for CD4 naive and CD4 memory, two for CD8 naive, and one for CD8 memory.

TCR CDR3 regions were amplified from genomic DNA by multiplex PCR using the deep immunoSEQ assay. Extracted genomic DNA from each cell subset was distributed evenly across all wells of several immunoSEQ 96-well plates, and each plate was treated as a replicate. For sorted subsets, around 0.2 ug of genomic DNA, equivalent to tens of thousands of T cell genomes, went into each replicate PCR. Purified libraries were measured with a Qubit 3.0 fluorometer, size-checked on a Bioanalyzer 2100, and measured again with the KAPA Library Quantification kit. A separate single-read 150-cycle Illumina NextSeq 550 flow cell was used to sequence each immunoSEQ 96-well plate. The authors' analysis ran thus. The immunoSEQ output contained only junctional sequences without quality scores, so filtering could not match that applied to full-length reads. To assign V/J genes and CDR3, sequences were annotated against IMGT germline references using PyIR, a Python wrapper for IgBLAST v1.9. Reads were removed for weak V/J assignments (E-value above 1e-6), missing CDR3, stop codons, out-of-frame junctions, or ambiguous translated residues. V3J clonotypes were defined as sequences sharing the same inferred V gene, J gene, and CDR3 amino acid sequence. To compute the percentage overlap between repertoires, the number of shared unique clonotypes was divided by the size of the smaller repertoire. Richness of each repertoire was evaluated using RTK rarefaction, the Chao1 estimator, and Recon v2.1 estimates of unobserved clonotypes. For all TCRbeta clonotypes obtained by the gDNA method from four donors, generation probabilities were computed with OLGA. The table comes from immuneACCESS by way of TCRdb, which keeps in-frame sequences with V and J called. Part of the clones is missing from these tables; in studies checked, under half for an unresolved V gene and the rest for unknown reasons. Clone size and the V and J calls come from that table; the DNA yielded D and trimming. The sample table holds hundreds of thousands of clones, of which just under 97% were seen once. Clones ranked in the top ten supply 0.085% to 0.11% of the sample.

Per the germline V gene, MDHEN is the CDR1 and SYDVKM is the CDR2. V is reduced by 8 bases and J by 4 bases, leaving a spacing of 20 bases between them. The CDR3 covers 15 residues, taking in both the cysteine and the phenylalanine. The retained sequence is limited to the CDR3, 45 bases, with the frame set at the first base. CD8 naive samples consisted of CD45RO-negative cells that were positively selected for CCR7, yielding a CD45RA+CCR7+ population without TemRA cells. Healthy HIV-negative adults with no recently reported acute infections or vaccinations were included as donors. Every donor was a Caucasian adult living in Nashville, Tennessee, USA. After blood collection by leukapheresis, PBMCs were isolated using Ficoll-Histopaque density gradient centrifugation and then cryopreserved in the vapor phase of liquid nitrogen. Purity and quantity of every magnetically sorted T cell population were checked by analytical flow cytometry. From each sorted fraction, genomic DNA was isolated and quantified by UV absorbance on a Nanodrop 2000c.

Results the study describes overall, beyond this receptor: When four donors were compared, the shared fraction of clonotypes was around 5% for naive CD4, more than 3% for naive CD8, 2% to 2.5% for memory CD4, and under 0.5% for memory CD8. Because the study included a small number of donors, the genetic and exposure-history diversity represented was limited. Sampling was restricted to blood, and TCR repertoires in tissue are likely to differ from TCR repertoires in blood. Pairwise subsampling indicated that sequencing depth was expected to affect the degree of clonotype sharing among donors. Even with the large sequencing depth, rarefaction of the sorted-subset datasets indicated that sequencing was incomplete. Compared with non-shared clonotypes, the clonotypes found in all four sorted-subset donors had higher generation probabilities. Larger estimated clonotype richness was generally found for naive subsets than for memory subsets.

Points on this clone: Its binding antigen is unknown. Base qualities are not recorded, but no much larger clone differs from it by a single base.

Sequencing input: naive CD8+ T cells sorted from blood. The sample's cell subset or site label is to be understood as: CD45RA+CCR7+. The chain is encoded by TRBV28 joined to TRBJ1-1; no confident D gene assignment can be made. The clonotype comes from a young woman in good health. The CDR3 loop reads CASQPGPLSGTEAFF. Here is the DNA: TGTGCCAGCCAACCCGGACCCTTATCGGGCACTGAAGCTTTCTTT.